The 8 T cell receptor beta chains given below trace back to one sample, sequenced in a study of T cells of healthy individuals. Each CDR3 protein is one row after TCRdb ran MiXCR on the 5' RACE reads. The sample has fewer than 70,000 distinct CDR3 sequences, roughly 14% seen once. The receptors derive from a human donor in good health.

The chain joins TRBV24-1 to TRBJ2-2; 9 positions match TRBD1. CDR3 length: 18 residues. With 9 bases clipped from V and 7 bases from J, the junction kept 20 bases outside the gene matches. Germline assignment: CDR1 KGHDR and CDR2 SFDVKD. In DNA form, the CDR3 reads TGTGCCACCCGCGCCCGAGCGGAACCGGGACAGGGCGGCGGGGAGCTGTTTTTT. It translates to CATRARAEPGQGGGELFF.

This chain uses TRBV14 with TRBJ2-3, with TRBD1 as a possible D gene (6 bases). The CDR3 runs 14 residues. CDR1 and CDR2 (germline): SGHDN, FVKESK. The V gene lost 4 bases and the J gene lost 4 bases, with 12 bases spanning the gap. In DNA form, the CDR3 reads TGTGCCAGCAGCCTCAGAACAGGGCCAGATACGCAGTATTTT. It specifies CASSLRTGPDTQYF.

This clonotype was observed at least ten times. J is TRBJ2-4 and V is TRBV2, with D possibly matching TRBD1 (6 bases). The CDR3 extends over 14 amino acids. V was pared by 7 bases and J by 6 bases, with 16 bases between. Germline CDR1 is SNHLY and CDR2 is FYNNEI. CDR3 DNA: TGTGCCAGCAATATAGAAGGGGGACGAAACATTCAGTACTTC. Its protein is CASNIEGGRNIQYF.

This clonotype has a count of ten or more. The chain recombines TRBV12-3 or TRBV12-4 with TRBJ1-1; D is perhaps TRBD1 (5 bases). Between the trimmed V and J ends, which lost 5 bases and 6 bases, there was a span of 13 bases. The CDR3 is made up of 13 amino acids. The CDR3, as DNA: TGTGCCAGCAGTCCAGGGTCGCATCCTGAAGCTTTCTTT. The encoded protein is CASSPGSHPEAFF.

This clonotype was recorded at least ten times. The chain employs TRBV10-2 and TRBJ1-1; D is uncertain. V lost 8 bases to trimming and J lost 0 bases, with 10 bases between them. Germline CDR1 reads WSHSY; CDR2 reads SAAADI. The CDR3 sequence is 13 residues long. CDR3 DNA sequence: TGCGCCAGCGAAGGAAGGATGAACACTGAAGCTTTCTTT. Translating gives CASEGRMNTEAFF.

This clonotype was counted a few times. The chain joins TRBV7-2 to TRBJ1-2, with D possibly being TRBD1 (6 bases). V lost 5 bases and J lost 3, with 28 bases in between. Germline V gene data show CDR1 as SGHTA and CDR2 as FQGNSA. The CDR3 is 19 residues long. The CDR3 sequence: CASSLLTRTLLPGDYGYTF. The CDR3 nucleotides are TGTGCCAGCAGCCTATTAACCCGGACACTCCTTCCAGGGGACTATGGCTACACCTTC.

This clonotype showed up many times. The J gene is TRBJ2-2, the V gene TRBV20-1; D tentatively reads TRBD1 or TRBD2 (5 bases each). This CDR3 comprises 13 residues. Looked up from germline, CDR1 is DFQATT and CDR2 is SNEGSKA (reference sequence). Trimming stripped 6 bases from V and 6 bases from J, with 14 bases between. CDR3 nucleotides: TGCAGTGCGCTGACCCAGGGAGCCGGGGAGCTGTTTTTT. It specifies CSALTQGAGELFF.

At least ten counts were recorded for this clonotype. The J gene is TRBJ2-7, the V gene TRBV29-1; the D is unclear. The CDR3 contains 11 residues. Germline lookup yields CDR1 SQVTM and CDR2 ANQGSEA. The V gene lost 5 bases and the J gene lost 6 bases, with 11 bases spanning the gap. CDR3 amino acids: CSVLTPREQYF. DNA for the CDR3: TGCAGCGTTCTTACGCCCCGCGAGCAGTACTTC.